The 5 T cell receptor beta chains reported below all come from one sample, sequenced in a study of regulatory T cells in long-lasting Graves disease. Time point here: persistent/refractory GD, antithyroid drugs over 5 years with positive TRAb. From PBMCs, RNA was extracted and then used to make the TCR library. TCR beta libraries were built with iRepertoire HTBI primers and Arm-PCR of CDR3 regions. TCRdb processed the multiplex PCR reads anew with MiXCR; each CDR3 protein has one entry. The sample lists 600,000 to 850,000 distinct CDR3 sequences; 30% were seen once. Source: peripheral blood mononuclear cells (PBMCs), taken when the disease was refractory, from a patient treated with antithyroid drugs. All receptors derive from a female donor with Graves disease.

In this sample, this clonotype turned up many times. This chain uses TRBV6-2 or TRBV6-3 with TRBJ1-2; perhaps TRBD1 as D (5 bases). The CDR3 is 12 residues long. Trimming removed 4 bases from V and 5 bases from J, with 8 bases in between. The germline gives CDR1 MNHEY, CDR2 SVGEGT. Written as DNA, the CDR3 is TGTGCCAGCAGTTTTCGACAGTATGGCTACACCTTC. Translated: CASSFRQYGYTF.

The table lists this clonotype with many counts. The chain joins TRBV12-3 or TRBV12-4 to TRBJ1-5; D is unclear. Trimming shortened V by 7 bases and J by 5 bases, and 12 bases separated the two germline ends. CDR3 length equals 13 residues. This CDR3 reads CASTPSSDQPQHF. The CDR3 nucleotides read TGTGCCAGCACCCCCTCCTCGGATCAGCCCCAGCATTTT.

This clonotype was counted at least ten times. The rearrangement uses TRBV20-1 and TRBJ2-7; no clear D. CDR1 and CDR2 (germline): DFQATT, SNEGSKA (reference sequence). Trimming cost V 2 bases and J 2 bases, with 16 bases left between them. The CDR3 contains 15 residues. The CDR3 is CSARRFGQSTYEQYF. CDR3 in DNA: TGCAGTGCTAGACGATTCGGGCAGTCCACCTACGAGCAGTACTTC.

The table lists this clonotype with many counts. The rearrangement links TRBV12-3 or TRBV12-4 to TRBJ2-7; TRBD2 matches 10 bases. V lost 0 bases and J lost 7; bases outside the gene matches: 9. The CDR3 consists of 16 residues. The CDR3 bases are TGTGCCAGCAGTTTAGCGCGGACTAGCGGAGGGGGAGAGCAGTACTTC. It codes for CASSLARTSGGGEQYF.

The rearrangement links TRBV7-9 to TRBJ1-2, with D unclear. This CDR3 has 12 amino acids. V dropped 2 bases and J dropped 8 bases, with 9 bases sitting between them. The germline V gene encodes CDR1 SEHNR and CDR2 FQNEAQ (reference sequence). Here the CDR3 reads CASSLPLRGYTF. CDR3 nucleotide sequence: TGTGCCAGCAGCTTACCCCTAAGGGGCTACACCTTC.